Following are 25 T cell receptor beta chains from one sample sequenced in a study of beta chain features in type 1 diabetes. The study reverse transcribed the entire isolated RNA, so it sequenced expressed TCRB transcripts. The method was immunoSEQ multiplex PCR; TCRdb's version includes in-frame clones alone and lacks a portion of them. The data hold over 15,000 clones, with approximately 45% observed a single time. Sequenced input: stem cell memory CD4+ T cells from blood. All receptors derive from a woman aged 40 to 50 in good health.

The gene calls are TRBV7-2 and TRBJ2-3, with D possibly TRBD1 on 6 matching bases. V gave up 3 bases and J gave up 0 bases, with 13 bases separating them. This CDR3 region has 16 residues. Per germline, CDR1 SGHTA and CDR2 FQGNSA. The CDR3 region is CASSLGDRRSTDTQYF. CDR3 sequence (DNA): TGTGCCAGCAGCTTGGGCGACAGGCGTAGCACAGATACGCAGTATTTT.

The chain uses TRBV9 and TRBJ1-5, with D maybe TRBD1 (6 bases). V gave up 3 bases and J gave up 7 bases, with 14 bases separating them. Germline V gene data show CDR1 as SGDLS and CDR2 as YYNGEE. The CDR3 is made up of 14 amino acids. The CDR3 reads CASSATPGDQPQHF. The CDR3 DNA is TGTGCCAGCAGCGCGACCCCAGGGGACCAGCCCCAGCATTTT.

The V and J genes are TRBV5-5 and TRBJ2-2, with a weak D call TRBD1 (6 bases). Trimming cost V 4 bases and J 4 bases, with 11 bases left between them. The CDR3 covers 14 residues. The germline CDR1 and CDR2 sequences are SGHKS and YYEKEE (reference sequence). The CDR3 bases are TGTGCCAGCAGCGTGGACAGCCTCACCGGGGAGCTGTTTTTT. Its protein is CASSVDSLTGELFF.

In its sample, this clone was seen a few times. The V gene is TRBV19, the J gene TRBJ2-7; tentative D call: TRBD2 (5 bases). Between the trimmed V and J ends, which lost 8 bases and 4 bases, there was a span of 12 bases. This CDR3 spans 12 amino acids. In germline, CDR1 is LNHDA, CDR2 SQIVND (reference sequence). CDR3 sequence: CASLSPGYEQYF. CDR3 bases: TGTGCCAGTCTTAGCCCGGGATACGAGCAGTACTTC. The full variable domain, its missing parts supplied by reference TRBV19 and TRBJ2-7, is DGGITQSPKYLFRKEGQNVTLSCEQNLNHDAMYWYRQDPGQGLRLIYYSQIVNDFQKGDIAEGYSVSREKKESFPLTVTSAQKNPTAFYLCASLSPGYEQYFGPGTRLTVT.

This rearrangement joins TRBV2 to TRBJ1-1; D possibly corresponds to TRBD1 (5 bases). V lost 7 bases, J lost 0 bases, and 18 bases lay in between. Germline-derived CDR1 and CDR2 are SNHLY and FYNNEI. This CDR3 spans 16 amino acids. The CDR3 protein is CASIPLLDSLNTEAFF. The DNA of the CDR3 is TGTGCCAGCATCCCCCTTTTAGACAGTTTGAACACTGAAGCTTTCTTT.

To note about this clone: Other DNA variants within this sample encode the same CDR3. Here the CDR3 reads CASSIYLGLFGTDTQYF. The CDR3 DNA is TGTGCCAGCAGCATTTACCTAGGACTGTTTGGCACAGATACGCAGTATTTT. The genes are TRBV5-4 and TRBJ2-3, with TRBD2 as a possible D gene (5 bases). CDR3 length equals 17 residues. The ends were cut back, 4 bases at V and 1 base at J, with 19 bases in the middle. Germline CDR1 and CDR2: SGHNT and YYREEE (reference sequence).

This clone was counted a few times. CDR3 nucleotide sequence: TGTGCCAGCAGCTTAGATATCGGTAGCGGGGAGGAGCAGTTCTTC. It codes for CASSLDIGSGEEQFF. The chain recombines TRBV7-2 with TRBJ2-1; 8 bases map to TRBD2. This CDR3 has 15 amino acids. With V trimmed by 1 base and J by 10 bases, 9 bases remained unmatched. Germline assignment: CDR1 SGHTA and CDR2 FQGNSA.

The chain's CDR3 is CASSVGIGTVQPPEAFF. CDR3 DNA sequence: TGTGCCAGCAGCGTAGGTATTGGGACAGTGCAACCCCCTGAAGCTTTCTTT. The chain couples TRBV9 to TRBJ1-1; 7 nucleotides align to TRBD1. The V and J ends lost 0 bases and 6 bases, in that order; junction bases with no gene match: 14. Germline CDR1 is SGDLS and CDR2 is YYNGEE. There are 17 residues in the CDR3. The complete variable domain, with remaining parts taken from reference TRBV9 and TRBJ1-1, reads DSGVTQTPKHLITATGQRVTLRCSPRSGDLSVYWYQQSLDQGLQFLIQYYNGEERAKGNILERFSAQQFPDLHSELNLSSLELGDSALYFCASSVGIGTVQPPEAFFGQGTRLTVV.

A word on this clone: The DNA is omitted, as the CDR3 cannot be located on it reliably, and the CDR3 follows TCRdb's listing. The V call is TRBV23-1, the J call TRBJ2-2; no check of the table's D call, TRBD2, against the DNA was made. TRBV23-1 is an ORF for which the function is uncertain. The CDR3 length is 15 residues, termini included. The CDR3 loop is CASSFSGWAPGSCFF.

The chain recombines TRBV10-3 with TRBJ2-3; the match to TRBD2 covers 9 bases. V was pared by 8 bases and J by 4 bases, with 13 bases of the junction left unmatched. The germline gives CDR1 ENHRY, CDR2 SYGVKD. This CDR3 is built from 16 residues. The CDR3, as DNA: TGTGCCATCGCTCTTTCTTCTAGCGGGGAGCCAGATACGCAGTATTTT. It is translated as CAIALSSSGEPDTQYF.

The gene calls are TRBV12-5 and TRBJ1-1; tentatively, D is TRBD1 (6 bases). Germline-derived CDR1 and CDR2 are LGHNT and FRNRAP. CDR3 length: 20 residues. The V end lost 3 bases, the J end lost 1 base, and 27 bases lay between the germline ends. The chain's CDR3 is CASGFTRGRGAQTPNTEAFF. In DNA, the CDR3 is TGTGCTAGTGGTTTTACTCGGGGCAGGGGCGCCCAGACGCCGAACACTGAAGCTTTCTTT. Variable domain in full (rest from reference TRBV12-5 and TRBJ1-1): DARVTQTPRHKVTEMGQEVTMRCQPILGHNTVFWYRQTMMQGLELLAYFRNRAPLDDSGMPKDRFSAEMPDATLATLKIQPSEPRDSAVYFCASGFTRGRGAQTPNTEAFFGQGTRLTVV.

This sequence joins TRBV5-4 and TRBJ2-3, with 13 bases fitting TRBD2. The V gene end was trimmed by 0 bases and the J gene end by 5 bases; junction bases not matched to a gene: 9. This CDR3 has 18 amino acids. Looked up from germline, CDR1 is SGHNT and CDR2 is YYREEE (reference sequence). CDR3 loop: CASSLARTSGGSGDTQYF. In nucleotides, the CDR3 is TGTGCCAGCAGCTTGGCCCGGACTAGCGGGGGTTCTGGAGATACGCAGTATTTT.

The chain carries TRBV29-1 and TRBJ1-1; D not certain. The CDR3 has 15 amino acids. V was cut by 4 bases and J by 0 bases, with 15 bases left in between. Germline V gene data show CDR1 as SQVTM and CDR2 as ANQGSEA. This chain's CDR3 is CSVVGRQGMNTEAFF. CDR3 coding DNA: TGCAGCGTTGTAGGCAGGCAAGGAATGAACACTGAAGCTTTCTTT.

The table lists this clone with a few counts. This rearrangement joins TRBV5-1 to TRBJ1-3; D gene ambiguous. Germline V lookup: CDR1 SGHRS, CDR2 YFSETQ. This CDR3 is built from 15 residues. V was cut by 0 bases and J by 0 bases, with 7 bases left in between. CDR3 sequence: CASSLGRISGNTIYF. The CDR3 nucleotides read TGCGCCAGCAGCTTGGGCAGGATCTCTGGAAACACCATATATTTT. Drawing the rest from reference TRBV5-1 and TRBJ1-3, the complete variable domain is KAGVTQTPRYLIKTRGQQVTLSCSPISGHRSVSWYQQTPGQGLQFLFEYFSETQRNKGNFPGRFSGRQFSNSRSEMNVSTLELGDSALYLCASSLGRISGNTIYFGEGSWLTVV.

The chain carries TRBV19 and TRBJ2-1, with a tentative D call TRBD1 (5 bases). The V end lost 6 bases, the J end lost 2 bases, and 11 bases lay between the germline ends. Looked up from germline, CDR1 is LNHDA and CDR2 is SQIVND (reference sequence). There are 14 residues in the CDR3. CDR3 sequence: CASRVRVAYNEQFF. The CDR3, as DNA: TGTGCCAGTAGGGTCAGGGTGGCCTACAATGAGCAGTTCTTC.

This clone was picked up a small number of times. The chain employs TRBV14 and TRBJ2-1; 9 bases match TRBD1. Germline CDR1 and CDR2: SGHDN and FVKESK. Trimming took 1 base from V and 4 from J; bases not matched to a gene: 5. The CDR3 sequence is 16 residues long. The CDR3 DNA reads TGTGCCAGCAGCCAAGTAGGGGACAGGGTTTACAATGAGCAGTTCTTC. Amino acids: CASSQVGDRVYNEQFF.

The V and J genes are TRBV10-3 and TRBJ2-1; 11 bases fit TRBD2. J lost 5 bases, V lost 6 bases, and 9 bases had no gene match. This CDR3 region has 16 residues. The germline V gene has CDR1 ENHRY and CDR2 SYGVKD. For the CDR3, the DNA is TGTGCCATCAGGTCGGATCTAGCGGGGGGAAACAATGAGCAGTTCTTC. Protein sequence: CAIRSDLAGGNNEQFF.

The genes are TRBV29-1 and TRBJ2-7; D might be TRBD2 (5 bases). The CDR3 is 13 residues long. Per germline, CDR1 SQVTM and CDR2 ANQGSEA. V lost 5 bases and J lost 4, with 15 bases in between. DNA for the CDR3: TGCAGCGTTAAGAGGGATCCCTCGTACGAGCAGTACTTC. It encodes CSVKRDPSYEQYF.

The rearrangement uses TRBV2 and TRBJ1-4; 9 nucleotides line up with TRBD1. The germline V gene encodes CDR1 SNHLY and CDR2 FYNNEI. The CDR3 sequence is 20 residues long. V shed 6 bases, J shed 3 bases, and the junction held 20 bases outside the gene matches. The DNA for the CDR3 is TGTGCCAGCAGGAAAACGCGGGACAGGGTGGGCTTAGGATCTAATGAAAAACTGTTTTTT. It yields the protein CASRKTRDRVGLGSNEKLFF. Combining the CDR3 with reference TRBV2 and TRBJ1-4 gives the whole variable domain EPEVTQTPSHQVTQMGQEVILRCVPISNHLYFYWYRQILGQKVEFLVSFYNNEISEKSEIFDDQFSVERPDGSNFTLKIRSTKLEDSAMYFCASRKTRDRVGLGSNEKLFFGSGTQLSVL.

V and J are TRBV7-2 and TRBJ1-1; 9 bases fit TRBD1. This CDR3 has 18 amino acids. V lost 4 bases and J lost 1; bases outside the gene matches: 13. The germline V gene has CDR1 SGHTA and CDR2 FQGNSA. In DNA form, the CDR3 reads TGTGCCAGCAGCTCAGTAAAGGGTTACAGGGGGCGGAACACTGAAGCTTTCTTT. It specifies CASSSVKGYRGRNTEAFF.

The DNA of the CDR3 is TGCGCCAGCAGCTTGGTACCGCGGAACACTGAAGCTTTCTTT. It translates to CASSLVPRNTEAFF. The chain combines TRBV5-1 with TRBJ1-1; D is undetermined. This CDR3 spans 14 amino acids. CDR1 and CDR2 (germline): SGHRS, YFSETQ. V lost 0 bases and J 1 base, leaving 7 bases between the germline ends.

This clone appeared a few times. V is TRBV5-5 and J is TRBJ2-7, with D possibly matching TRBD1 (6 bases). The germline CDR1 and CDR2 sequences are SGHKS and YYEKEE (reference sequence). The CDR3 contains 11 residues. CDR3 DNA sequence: TGTGCATCGTACAGGGAAGAGGTGCAGTACTTC. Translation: CASYREEVQYF. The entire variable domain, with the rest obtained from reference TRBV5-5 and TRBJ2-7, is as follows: DAGVTQSPTHLIKTRGQQVTLRCSPISGHKSVSWYQQVLGQGPQFIFQYYEKEERGRGNFPDRFSARQFPNYSSELNVNALLLGDSALYLCASYREEVQYFGPGTRLTVT.

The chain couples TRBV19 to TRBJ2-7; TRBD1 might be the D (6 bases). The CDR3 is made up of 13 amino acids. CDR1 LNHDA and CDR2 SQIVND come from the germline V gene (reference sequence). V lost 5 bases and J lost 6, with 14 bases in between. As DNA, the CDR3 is TGTGCCAGTAGTGCCGTTTACAGGGCCGAGCAGTACTTC. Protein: CASSAVYRAEQYF.

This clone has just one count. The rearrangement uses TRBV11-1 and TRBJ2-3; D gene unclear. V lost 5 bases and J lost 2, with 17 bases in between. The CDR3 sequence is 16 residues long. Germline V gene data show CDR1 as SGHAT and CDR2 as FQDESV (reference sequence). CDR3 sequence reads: CASSPRRTSNTDTQYF. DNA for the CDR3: TGTGCCAGCAGCCCCCGCAGAACCTCGAACACAGATACGCAGTATTTT.

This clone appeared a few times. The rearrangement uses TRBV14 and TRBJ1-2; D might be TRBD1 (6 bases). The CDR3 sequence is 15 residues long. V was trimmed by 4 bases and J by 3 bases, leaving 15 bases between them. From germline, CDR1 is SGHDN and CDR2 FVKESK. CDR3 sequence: CASSPLAGGYYGYTF. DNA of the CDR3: TGTGCCAGCAGCCCACTCGCGGGGGGCTACTATGGCTACACCTTC.